Listed below are T cell receptor beta chains from one sample, sequenced in a study of T-cell reconstitution after alpha-beta-depleted transplantation in children. From the PCR reads, TCRdb called clonotypes with MiXCR, one entry per CDR3 protein. This table has around 600,000 distinct CDR3 sequences, approximately 16% appearing once. The sample here was PBMCs from the stem cell graft donor, taken from the stem cell graft. These receptors originate from a human donor who donated a stem cell graft to a child with acute myeloid leukemia. Both conserved end residues are part of each CDR3. The D gene is left open where the match is weak. A clone size is listed for some rows: how often the clone was seen (once, few, many), or a class if it is expanded.

clone_size: many
j_call: TRBJ2-1
d_call: .
v_call: TRBV12-3/TRBV12-4
cdr3_nt: TGTGCCAGCAGCTTTCAGCAGGGTATGGAGGAGCAGTTCTTC
cdr3_aa: CASSFQQGMEEQFF

clone_size: many
j_call: TRBJ2-2
d_call: .
v_call: TRBV5-6
cdr3_nt: TGTGCCAGCAGCCCGACAATTGGGGAGCTGTTTTTT
cdr3_aa: CASSPTIGELFF

clone_size: many
j_call: TRBJ2-1
d_call: .
v_call: TRBV29-1
cdr3_nt: TGCAGCGTTGCGGGGGTTGAGCACAATGAGCAGTTCTTC
cdr3_aa: CSVAGVEHNEQFF

clone_size: few
j_call: TRBJ2-1
d_call: TRBD1
v_call: TRBV28
cdr3_nt: TGTGCCAGCAGGACAGGGACCTACAATGAGCAGTTCTTC
cdr3_aa: CASRTGTYNEQFF

clone_size: few
j_call: TRBJ2-3
d_call: TRBD1
v_call: TRBV9
cdr3_nt: TGTGCCAGCAGCCCCGGACAGGGGGCCCCGGTGCAGTATTTT
cdr3_aa: CASSPGQGAPVQYF

clone_size: .
j_call: TRBJ2-5
d_call: .
v_call: TRBV5-1
cdr3_nt: TGCGCCAGCAGCTTGTATACTGAAGAGACCCAGTACTTC
cdr3_aa: CASSLYTEETQYF

clone_size: many
j_call: TRBJ1-4
d_call: .
v_call: TRBV12-3/TRBV12-4
cdr3_nt: TGTGCCAGCAGCCTCCGTAATGAAAAACTGTTTTTT
cdr3_aa: CASSLRNEKLFF

clone_size: .
j_call: TRBJ1-3
d_call: .
v_call: TRBV3-1
cdr3_nt: TGTGCCAGCTGTTACGAGGTCGGAGGGTTGAGCTCTGGAAACACCATATATTTT
cdr3_aa: CASCYEVGGLSSGNTIYF

clone_size: .
j_call: TRBJ2-3
d_call: .
v_call: TRBV20-1
cdr3_nt: TGCAGTGCTAGAGAGGAGGGGAGTAATACGCAGTATTTT
cdr3_aa: CSAREEGSNTQYF

clone_size: few
j_call: TRBJ2-5
d_call: TRBD2
v_call: TRBV7-9
cdr3_nt: TGTGCCAGCAGCTCCGCATCCAGGGAGGGAGAGACCCAGTACTTC
cdr3_aa: CASSSASREGETQYF

clone_size: many
j_call: TRBJ1-6
d_call: .
v_call: TRBV7-2
cdr3_nt: TGTGCCAGCAGCCGAGTTGGGTCTCGGTATTCACCCCTCCACTTT
cdr3_aa: CASSRVGSRYSPLHF

clone_size: .
j_call: TRBJ2-3
d_call: .
v_call: TRBV11-2
cdr3_nt: TGTGCCAGCAGCTTACGGAGGGGGGGACAGGCAGCAGGAGATACGCAGTATTTT
cdr3_aa: CASSLRRGGQAAGDTQYF

clone_size: few
j_call: TRBJ1-5
d_call: TRBD1
v_call: TRBV4-1
cdr3_nt: TGCGCCAGCAGCCACGGTGACAGGGCCCTTTTTCAGCCCCAGCATTTT
cdr3_aa: CASSHGDRALFQPQHF

clone_size: .
j_call: TRBJ1-2
d_call: .
v_call: TRBV7-8
cdr3_nt: TGTGCCAGCAGCTTCGATCTCCCACCATCTAACTATGGCTACACCTTC
cdr3_aa: CASSFDLPPSNYGYTF

clone_size: many
j_call: TRBJ1-2
d_call: .
v_call: TRBV12-3/TRBV12-4
cdr3_nt: TGTGCCAGCAGTCAGAATTCCGGGACCTCCCATGGCTACACCTTC
cdr3_aa: CASSQNSGTSHGYTF

clone_size: .
j_call: TRBJ2-1
d_call: .
v_call: TRBV7-9
cdr3_nt: TGTGCCAGCAGCTTAGCGGGTTCCCAGTACAATGAGCAGTTCTTC
cdr3_aa: CASSLAGSQYNEQFF

clone_size: .
j_call: TRBJ2-3
d_call: .
v_call: TRBV7-6
cdr3_nt: TGTGCCAGCAGCTTAGCCCCCCCCCTCGAGGAGGGCACAGATACGCAGTATTTT
cdr3_aa: CASSLAPPLEEGTDTQYF

clone_size: .
j_call: TRBJ1-5
d_call: .
v_call: TRBV6-1
cdr3_nt: TGTGCCAGCACAGAGTTTCGAGAGCCCCAGCATTTT
cdr3_aa: CASTEFREPQHF

clone_size: few
j_call: TRBJ1-2
d_call: TRBD1
v_call: TRBV2
cdr3_nt: TGTGCCAGCATAGGGGACAGGGGCTATGGCTACACCTTC
cdr3_aa: CASIGDRGYGYTF

clone_size: many
j_call: TRBJ1-2
d_call: .
v_call: TRBV20-1
cdr3_nt: TGCAGTGCTAGAGATCATCCGTTGAGCTATGGCTACACCTTC
cdr3_aa: CSARDHPLSYGYTF

clone_size: many
j_call: TRBJ2-1
d_call: .
v_call: TRBV12-3/TRBV12-4
cdr3_nt: TGTGCCAGCAGACGATTCTACAATGAGCAGTTCTTC
cdr3_aa: CASRRFYNEQFF

clone_size: few
j_call: TRBJ1-2
d_call: TRBD1
v_call: TRBV5-1
cdr3_nt: TGCGCCAGCAGCTTGGGGACAGGGGTGACCTATGGCTACACCTTC
cdr3_aa: CASSLGTGVTYGYTF

clone_size: few
j_call: TRBJ1-1
d_call: .
v_call: TRBV6-6
cdr3_nt: TGTGCCAGCAGCCGACAGGTCAACACTGAAGCTTTCTTT
cdr3_aa: CASSRQVNTEAFF

clone_size: few
j_call: TRBJ2-5
d_call: .
v_call: TRBV20-1
cdr3_nt: TGCAGTGCCTGGGGGCAAGAGACCCAGTACTTC
cdr3_aa: CSAWGQETQYF

clone_size: .
j_call: TRBJ2-1
d_call: .
v_call: TRBV24-1
cdr3_nt: TGTGCCACCAGTGATTTCATGGAGGGGGCTTACAATGAGCAGTTCTTC
cdr3_aa: CATSDFMEGAYNEQFF

clone_size: many
j_call: TRBJ2-1
d_call: TRBD2
v_call: TRBV20-1
cdr3_nt: TGCAGTGCTAGGGAGGCACTAGCGGGGGCGAATGAGCAGTTCTTC
cdr3_aa: CSAREALAGANEQFF

clone_size: many
j_call: TRBJ2-6
d_call: TRBD1
v_call: TRBV29-1
cdr3_nt: TGCAGCGCAGCAACAGGGGGGCCTTCTGGGGCCAACGTCCTGACTTTC
cdr3_aa: CSAATGGPSGANVLTF

clone_size: .
j_call: TRBJ2-5
d_call: .
v_call: TRBV30
cdr3_nt: TGTGCCTGGATGTACCTAGAGACCCAGTACTTC
cdr3_aa: CAWMYLETQYF

clone_size: .
j_call: TRBJ2-7
d_call: TRBD1
v_call: TRBV7-9
cdr3_nt: TGTGCCAGCAGCTACCGGGACAGGGACTCCTACGGGCAGTACTTC
cdr3_aa: CASSYRDRDSYGQYF

clone_size: .
j_call: TRBJ1-1
d_call: .
v_call: TRBV7-9
cdr3_nt: TGTGCCAGCAAAATCCTAGGAGCCAACACTGAAGCTTTCTTT
cdr3_aa: CASKILGANTEAFF

clone_size: few
j_call: TRBJ2-2
d_call: .
v_call: TRBV4-3
cdr3_nt: TGCGCCAGCAGCCAGAGGGAAGGGGCCGGGGAGCTGTTTTTT
cdr3_aa: CASSQREGAGELFF

clone_size: .
j_call: TRBJ2-7
d_call: .
v_call: TRBV7-8
cdr3_nt: TGTGCCAGCGGCACCGATTTGGCAGGGGCCTACGAGCAGTACTTC
cdr3_aa: CASGTDLAGAYEQYF

clone_size: .
j_call: TRBJ2-3
d_call: .
v_call: TRBV6-1
cdr3_nt: TGTGCCAGCAGTGAAGGGCTCGCCGGAAGTGGGACAGATACGCAGTATTTT
cdr3_aa: CASSEGLAGSGTDTQYF

clone_size: many
j_call: TRBJ1-5
d_call: .
v_call: TRBV29-1
cdr3_nt: TGCAGCGTTGTCTCAGGGGATCAGCCCCAGCATTTT
cdr3_aa: CSVVSGDQPQHF

clone_size: many
j_call: TRBJ1-6
d_call: TRBD1
v_call: TRBV5-1
cdr3_nt: TGCGCCAGCAGCCGGGACAGCCAAAATTCACCCCTCCACTTT
cdr3_aa: CASSRDSQNSPLHF

clone_size: many
j_call: TRBJ1-1
d_call: .
v_call: TRBV29-1
cdr3_nt: TGCAGCGTTTCTAAGGGGGGGAACACTGAAGCTTTCTTT
cdr3_aa: CSVSKGGNTEAFF

clone_size: many
j_call: TRBJ1-1
d_call: TRBD1
v_call: TRBV29-1
cdr3_nt: TGCAGCGTTCGGACAGGGGGAACTGAAGCTTTCTTT
cdr3_aa: CSVRTGGTEAFF

clone_size: .
j_call: TRBJ1-1
d_call: TRBD1
v_call: TRBV5-1
cdr3_nt: TGCGCCAGCAGCTTGGGAGGGGGCGCGAAAGCTGAAGCTTTCTTT
cdr3_aa: CASSLGGGAKAEAFF

clone_size: many
j_call: TRBJ2-3
d_call: .
v_call: TRBV29-1
cdr3_nt: TGCAGCGTTTCAAATTTGGGTGATACGCAGTATTTT
cdr3_aa: CSVSNLGDTQYF

clone_size: .
j_call: TRBJ1-2
d_call: TRBD1
v_call: TRBV4-3
cdr3_nt: TGCGCCAGCAGCCAAGAGGATTTGACAGGGGAGAGCTATGGCTACACCTTC
cdr3_aa: CASSQEDLTGESYGYTF

clone_size: few
j_call: TRBJ2-3
d_call: TRBD1
v_call: TRBV7-3
cdr3_nt: TGTGCCAGCAGCGAGGGGACAGCTACGCAGTATTTT
cdr3_aa: CASSEGTATQYF

clone_size: many
j_call: TRBJ1-1
d_call: .
v_call: TRBV20-1
cdr3_nt: TGCAGTGCTAGAGATTTTGGAAAACGGATGGCCACTGAAGCTTTCTTT
cdr3_aa: CSARDFGKRMATEAFF

clone_size: many
j_call: TRBJ2-1
d_call: .
v_call: TRBV27
cdr3_nt: TGTGCCAGCAGTTTAGGAGGCAGCGGCAATGAGCAGTTCTTC
cdr3_aa: CASSLGGSGNEQFF

clone_size: few
j_call: TRBJ2-7
d_call: .
v_call: TRBV5-1
cdr3_nt: TGCGCCAGCACGCAGAATAACGAGCAGTACTTC
cdr3_aa: CASTQNNEQYF

clone_size: many
j_call: TRBJ2-1
d_call: TRBD1
v_call: TRBV7-9
cdr3_nt: TGTGCCAGCAGCCGCACAGGACAGGATGAGCAGTTCTTC
cdr3_aa: CASSRTGQDEQFF

clone_size: .
j_call: TRBJ1-6
d_call: .
v_call: TRBV10-3
cdr3_nt: TGTGCCATCAGTGAGTCGGCAGGGCTATACTCCTATAATTCACCCCTCCACTTT
cdr3_aa: CAISESAGLYSYNSPLHF

clone_size: many
j_call: TRBJ2-1
d_call: TRBD1
v_call: TRBV5-1
cdr3_nt: TGCGCCAGCAGGGGACAGGACAATGAGCAGTTCTTC
cdr3_aa: CASRGQDNEQFF

clone_size: few
j_call: TRBJ1-2
d_call: TRBD1
v_call: TRBV13
cdr3_nt: TGTGCCAGCAGCCCGACGACAGGGTGGAGCTATGGCTACACCTTC
cdr3_aa: CASSPTTGWSYGYTF

clone_size: .
j_call: TRBJ2-1
d_call: TRBD2
v_call: TRBV6-1
cdr3_nt: TGTGCCAGCAGCCCTACTAGCGGGGGGGCCATCGATGAGCAGTTCTTC
cdr3_aa: CASSPTSGGAIDEQFF

clone_size: .
j_call: TRBJ1-3
d_call: .
v_call: TRBV27
cdr3_nt: TGTGCCAGCAGTTCTAATAGGAGGATCTCTGGAAACACCATATATTTT
cdr3_aa: CASSSNRRISGNTIYF